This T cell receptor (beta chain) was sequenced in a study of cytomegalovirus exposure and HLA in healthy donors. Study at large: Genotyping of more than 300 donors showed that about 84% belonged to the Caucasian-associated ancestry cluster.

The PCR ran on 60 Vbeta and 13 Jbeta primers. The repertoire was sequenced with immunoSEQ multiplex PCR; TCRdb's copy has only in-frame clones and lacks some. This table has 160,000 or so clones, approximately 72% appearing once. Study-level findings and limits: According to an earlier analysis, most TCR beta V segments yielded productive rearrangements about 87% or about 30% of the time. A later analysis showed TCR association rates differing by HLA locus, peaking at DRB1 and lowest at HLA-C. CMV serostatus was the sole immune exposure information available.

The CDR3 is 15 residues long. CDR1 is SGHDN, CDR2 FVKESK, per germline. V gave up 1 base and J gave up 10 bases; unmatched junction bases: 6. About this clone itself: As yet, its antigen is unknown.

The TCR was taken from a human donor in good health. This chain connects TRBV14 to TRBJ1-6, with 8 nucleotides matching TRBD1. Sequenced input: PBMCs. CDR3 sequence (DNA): TGTGCCAGCAGCCAAGTGCAGGGGGCGGCCTCACCCCTCCACTTT. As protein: CASSQVQGAASPLHF.